These 4 T cell receptor beta chains were sequenced from one sample in a study of blood T cell repertoires in COVID-19. The protocol was immunoSEQ multiplex PCR, while the TCRdb copy is restricted to in-frame clones and leaves out a portion. The table lists 200,000 to 300,000 clones, roughly nine tenths of them singletons. The source material was peripheral blood. The source of these receptors is a man in his 60s who had recovered from COVID-19.

This rearrangement joins TRBV7-8 to TRBJ1-1; D is undetermined. CDR1 and CDR2 from the germline V gene are SGHVS and FQNEAQ. V was cut by 1 base and J by 4 bases, with 13 bases left in between. CDR3 size: 15 residues. CDR3 amino acids: CASSLVAGLGTEAFF. The CDR3 nucleotides read TGTGCCAGCAGCTTAGTGGCAGGTCTTGGCACTGAAGCTTTCTTT.

This clone was seen once. This chain uses TRBV21-1 with TRBJ1-1; the table's TRBD1 call for D was not verified on the DNA. TRBV21-1 is a listed pseudogene. The CDR3 is 15 amino acids. The CDR3 loop is CASRTGCGVNTEAFF. As DNA, the CDR3 is TGTGCCAGCAGGACAGGGTGCGGGGTGAACACTGAAGCTTTCTTT.

This clone was counted a single time. This rearrangement joins TRBV9 to TRBJ1-5; perhaps TRBD1 as D (5 bases). From germline, CDR1 is SGDLS and CDR2 YYNGEE. Trimming removed 4 bases at V and 4 bases at J, with 12 bases between. There are 14 residues in the CDR3. The CDR3 DNA sequence: TGTGCCAGCAGCCGGGGAGGGGATAATCAGCCCCAGCATTTT. Translating it yields CASSRGGDNQPQHF.

This chain connects TRBV7-3 to TRBJ2-1, with D possibly being TRBD1 (6 bases). Between the trimmed V and J ends, which lost 1 base and 3 bases, there was a span of 10 bases. The length of the CDR3 is 15 residues. The germline CDR1 and CDR2 sequences are SGHTA and FQGTGA. The CDR3 loop reads CASSLNRAVYNEQFF. The CDR3 DNA is TGTGCCAGCAGCTTAAACAGGGCGGTCTACAATGAGCAGTTCTTC.